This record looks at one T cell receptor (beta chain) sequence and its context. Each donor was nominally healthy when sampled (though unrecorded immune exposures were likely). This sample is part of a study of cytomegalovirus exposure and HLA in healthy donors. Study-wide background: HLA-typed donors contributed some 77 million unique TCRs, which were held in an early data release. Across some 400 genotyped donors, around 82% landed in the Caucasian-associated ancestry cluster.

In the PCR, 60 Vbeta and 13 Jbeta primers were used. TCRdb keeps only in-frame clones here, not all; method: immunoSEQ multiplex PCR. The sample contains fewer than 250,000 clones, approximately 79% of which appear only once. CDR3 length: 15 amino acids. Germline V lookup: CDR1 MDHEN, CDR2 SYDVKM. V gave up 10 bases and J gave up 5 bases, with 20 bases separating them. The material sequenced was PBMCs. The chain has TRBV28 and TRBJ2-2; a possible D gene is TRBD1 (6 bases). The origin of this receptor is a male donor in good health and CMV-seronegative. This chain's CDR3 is CATSLGQLMTGELFF. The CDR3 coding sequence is TGTGCCACCTCACTGGGACAACTCATGACCGGGGAGCTGTTTTTT.